The next 7 T cell receptor beta chains were all read from a single sample in a study of blood T cells in healthy people across ages. PCR was performed a second time for about 7 to 12 cycles using a sample-barcoded 5' primer and a J-beta primer mix. TCRdb itself ran the 5' RACE reads through MiXCR, one entry per CDR3 protein. The sample lists 1.8 million or so distinct CDR3 sequences; about two fifths were seen once. The sample was blood. These TCRs come from a human donor in good health.

V and J are TRBV5-1 and TRBJ2-4; the D gene is possibly TRBD2 (5 bases). Gene TRBJ2-7 matches the end of the DNA better, so the J call may be wrong. From germline, CDR1 is SGHRS and CDR2 YFSETQ. There are 15 residues in the CDR3. The CDR3 DNA reads TGCGCCAGCAGCCCTTTGCCGGGGATTGCCTACGAGCAGTACTTC. Amino acids: CASSPLPGIAYEQYF.

This clonotype was picked up a small number of times. The chain carries TRBV20-1 and TRBJ1-1, with 7 nucleotides matching TRBD1. The length of the CDR3 is 14 residues. V shed 6 bases, J shed 4 bases, and the junction held 11 bases outside the gene matches. Germline V gene data show CDR1 as DFQATT and CDR2 as SNEGSKA (reference sequence). CDR3 sequence reads: CSALIQGLGTEAFF. CDR3 sequence (DNA): TGCAGTGCCTTAATACAGGGGCTTGGCACTGAAGCTTTCTTT.

This clonotype has just a few counts. The chain recombines TRBV27 with TRBJ1-2; tentatively, D is TRBD1 (6 bases). The CDR3 runs to 16 residues. The V gene's germline CDR1 is MNHEY and CDR2 SMNVEV (reference sequence). Trimming pared 7 bases from V and 5 bases from J, leaving 23 bases between. The CDR3 DNA follows: TGTGCCAGCACAGGGGAGAGAGGGTTGGGGATATATGGCTACACCTTC. It yields the protein CASTGERGLGIYGYTF.

The chain recombines TRBV3-1 with TRBJ2-4; D might be TRBD1 (6 bases). The end of the DNA fits TRBJ2-7 better, so the J call may be wrong. CDR1 LGHDT and CDR2 YNNKEL come from the germline V gene (reference sequence). There are 15 residues in the CDR3. CDR3 sequence: CASSQVTGNFNEQYF. CDR3 sequence (DNA): TGTGCCAGCAGCCAAGTTACAGGGAATTTCAACGAGCAGTACTTC.

This clonotype was observed a few times. The rearrangement joins TRBV18 to TRBJ1-2; 9 bases agree with TRBD1. The V gene end was trimmed by 1 base and the J gene end by 3 bases; junction bases not matched to a gene: 3. The CDR3 totals 15 residues. Germline CDR1 and CDR2: KGHSH and LQKENI. CDR3 sequence (DNA): TGTGCCAGCTCACCACAGGACAGGGGAGACTATGGCTACACCTTC. The encoded protein is CASSPQDRGDYGYTF. The full variable domain, with the rest looked up from reference TRBV18 and TRBJ1-2, is NAGVMQNPRHLVRRRGQEARLRCSPMKGHSHVYWYRQLPEEGLKFMVYLQKENIIDESGMPKERFSAEFPKEGPSILRIQQVVRGDSAAYFCASSPQDRGDYGYTFGSGTRLTVV.

The gene calls are TRBV4-3 and TRBJ2-4; TRBD2 is a possible D gene (5 bases). Deletions cut 0 bases from V and 13 bases from J, with 22 bases between. The CDR3 sequence is 16 residues long. Germline lookup yields CDR1 LGHNA and CDR2 YSLEER. As DNA, the CDR3 is TGCGCCAGCAGCCAAGATACTGGAGGAACTACGCGAGAGCAGTACTTC. Residues: CASSQDTGGTTREQYF.

The table lists this clonotype with a few counts. The chain is built from TRBV18 and TRBJ2-3; D is perhaps TRBD1 or TRBD2 (5 bases each). With 3 bases removed from V and 2 bases from J, the gap between germline ends came to 12 bases. Per the germline V gene, CDR1 is KGHSH and CDR2 is LQKENI. The CDR3 length is 15 residues. In DNA, the CDR3 is TGTGCCAGCTCACCCCGGGACGAGAACACAGATACGCAGTATTTT. It encodes CASSPRDENTDTQYF.